What follows describes a single T cell receptor beta chain. Spiking each PCR with synthetic TCR analog templates was performed. Profiled with immunoSEQ multiplex PCR; TCRdb holds only in-frame clones, not every one. The sample includes 75,000 to 95,000 clones, just under 85% of them seen just once. The data were taken from a study of PD-L1 blockade in urothelial cancer. In the study overall: Starting around 2014, patients were given atezolizumab (1,200 mg intravenously every 3 weeks). Specimens of blood held a median count of about 150,000 T cells. Blood was tested 3 weeks (second dose) and 6 weeks into treatment.

Trimming cost V 5 bases and J 1 base, with 8 bases left between them. CDR3 size: 13 residues. Germline V gene lookup returns CDR1 SEHNR and CDR2 FQNEAQ (reference sequence). Time point reported: pretreatment peripheral blood. Sequenced material: PBMCs, taken around atezolizumab (anti-PD-L1) treatment. The clonotype was recovered from a man aged 40-49 years with urothelial cancer. The chain is built from TRBV7-9 and TRBJ1-1; no firm D call. As DNA, the CDR3 is TGTGCCAGCAGCCCTGGCGGGAACACTGAAGCTTTCTTT. It yields the protein CASSPGGNTEAFF.